Below, 27 T cell receptor beta chains from the same sample are listed, as sequenced in a study of shared clonotypes between healthy human individuals. The protocol was immunoSEQ multiplex PCR, while the TCRdb copy is restricted to in-frame clones and leaves out a portion. The sample comprises about 1 million clones, 60% to 80% of which are singletons, and roughly 1.5% rests with the top ten. Sequenced sample: memory CD4+ T cells sorted from blood. Subset given: CD45RA-negative fraction. The receptors come from a man between 18 and 29 years old in good health.

This rearrangement joins TRBV28 to TRBJ2-2; D is ambiguous. Trimming pared 6 bases from V and 3 bases from J, leaving 14 bases between. The CDR3 consists of 15 residues. Germline lookup yields CDR1 MDHEN and CDR2 SYDVKM. The CDR3 sequence is CASRLPLTDTGELFF. DNA for the CDR3: TGTGCCAGCAGGCTACCTCTAACGGACACCGGGGAGCTGTTTTTT.

As to this clone: Different DNA sequences within this sample yield the same CDR3. The chain employs TRBV27 and TRBJ1-4; 7 nucleotides line up with TRBD1. With 5 bases clipped from V and 7 bases from J, the junction kept 7 bases outside the gene matches. Germline V gene lookup returns CDR1 MNHEY and CDR2 SMNVEV (reference sequence). CDR3 length equals 14 residues. The CDR3 DNA is TGTGCCAGCAGTCTGCGACAGGGAGGTGAAAAACTGTTTTTT. Its protein product is CASSLRQGGEKLFF.

V and J are TRBV28 and TRBJ1-2; D not certain. V lost 10 bases and J lost 8, with 20 bases in between. The CDR3 has 13 residues. CDR1 is MDHEN, CDR2 SYDVKM, per germline. The CDR3 sequence is CATTSGPRQGYTF. The CDR3 DNA reads TGTGCCACCACCTCTGGGCCCAGGCAGGGCTACACCTTC.

This rearrangement joins TRBV10-2 to TRBJ2-1; 8 nucleotides align to TRBD1. Losses at the gene ends were 2 bases for V and 5 bases for J; bases not matched to a gene: 8. CDR1 and CDR2 (germline): WSHSY, SAAADI. This CDR3 has 16 amino acids. CDR3 protein: CASSEPDRGFNNEQFF. The DNA for the CDR3 is TGCGCCAGCAGTGAGCCCGACAGGGGATTTAACAATGAGCAGTTCTTC.

This chain uses TRBV30 with TRBJ1-1; D not resolved. The CDR3 is 11 amino acids. CDR1 and CDR2 from the germline V gene are GTSNPN and SVGIG (reference sequence). V shed 3 bases and J shed 9 bases, with 11 bases lying between them. CDR3 DNA sequence: TGTGCCTGGAGAAAGCAGATCCAAGCTTTCTTT. Translated, it gives CAWRKQIQAFF. Looking up the rest from reference TRBV30 and TRBJ1-1 gives the full variable domain: SQTIHQWPATLVQPVGSPLSLECTVEGTSNPNLYWYRQAAGRGLQLLFYSVGIGQISSEVPQNLSASRPQDRQFILSSKKLLLSDSGFYLCAWRKQIQAFFGQGTRLTVV.

The V and J genes are TRBV7-2 and TRBJ1-1; D not certain. Germline V gene lookup returns CDR1 SGHTA and CDR2 FQGNSA. The CDR3 loop spans 13 amino acids. V was clipped by 0 bases and J by 8 bases, with 10 bases between them. CDR3 region: CASSLALPQEAFF. The CDR3 region has the DNA TGTGCCAGCAGCTTAGCGCTACCCCAAGAAGCTTTCTTT.

The rearrangement joins TRBV7-9 to TRBJ1-2, with D maybe TRBD1 (6 bases). The CDR3 length is 14 residues. Per germline, CDR1 SEHNR and CDR2 FQNEAQ (reference sequence). The germline V and J ends were trimmed by 6 bases and 0 bases, with 11 bases remaining between them. The CDR3 region has the DNA TGTGCCAGCAGGGAGGGGGGGACTAACTATGGCTACACCTTC. This gives the protein CASREGGTNYGYTF.

As to this clone: This CDR3 is also generated by other DNA sequences in the sample. The V gene is TRBV6-5, the J gene TRBJ1-1; D is ambiguous. This CDR3 comprises 13 residues. CDR1 and CDR2 (germline): MNHEY, SVGAGI. V lost 4 bases and J 2 bases, leaving 8 bases between the germline ends. The CDR3 bases are TGTGCCAGCAGTTTGGACGGAAACACTGAAGCTTTCTTT. Its protein product is CASSLDGNTEAFF.

V is TRBV7-2 and J is TRBJ2-7; TRBD1 agrees at 9 bases. The junction had 6 bases not matched to a gene; V was cut back by 5 bases and J by 7 bases. Germline loops: CDR1 SGHTA, CDR2 FQGNSA. The CDR3 totals 13 residues. CDR3 sequence (DNA): TGTGCCAGCAGCGTCCAACAGGGGGCAGAGCAGTACTTC. As protein: CASSVQQGAEQYF. The variable domain in full, with the rest retrieved from reference TRBV7-2 and TRBJ2-7, is GAGVSQSPSNKVTEKGKDVELRCDPISGHTALYWYRQSLGQGLEFLIYFQGNSAPDKSGLPSDRFSAERTGGSVSTLTIQRTQQEDSAVYLCASSVQQGAEQYFGPGTRLTVT.

About this clone itself: The sample has other DNA sequences that encode this CDR3 too. CDR3 bases: TGTGCCAGCACAAAAGGGCTAGCGGGCACCTACGAGCAGTACTTC. Translated: CASTKGLAGTYEQYF. The chain uses TRBV2 and TRBJ2-7; TRBD2 agrees at 8 bases. The germline V gene encodes CDR1 SNHLY and CDR2 FYNNEI. The CDR3 extends over 15 amino acids. Unmatched junction bases numbered 10, after V lost 7 bases and J lost 2 bases.

This clone was observed a single time. The chain links TRBV29-1 to TRBJ2-5; a weak D match, TRBD1 (5 bases). Germline CDR1 and CDR2: SQVTM and ANQGSEA. V was clipped by 0 bases and J by 1 base, with 9 bases between them. CDR3 length: 14 amino acids. CDR3 amino acids: CSVEDRERQETQYF. Here the CDR3 DNA reads TGCAGCGTTGAAGACAGGGAACGCCAAGAGACCCAGTACTTC.

V and J are TRBV30 and TRBJ1-2; D is possibly TRBD1 (6 bases). Germline CDR1 is GTSNPN and CDR2 is SVGIG (reference sequence). V gave up 6 bases and J gave up 6 bases, with 11 bases separating them. CDR3 length equals 11 residues. The CDR3 DNA sequence: TGTGCCTGCCAGGGGTCGGATGGCTACACCTTC. Translated, it gives CACQGSDGYTF.

The count of this clone is one. The rearrangement joins TRBV19 to TRBJ2-5; no definite D call. Germline V lookup: CDR1 LNHDA, CDR2 SQIVND (reference sequence). Trimming took 3 bases from V and 4 from J, leaving 9 bases between them. CDR3 length: 13 amino acids. The DNA for the CDR3 is TGTGCCAGTAGTATTAATAGCCTAGAGACCCAGTACTTC. Translated, it gives CASSINSLETQYF.

The V call is TRBV6-1, the J call TRBJ2-7, with 11 bases that match TRBD1. This CDR3 spans 15 amino acids. The V gene end was trimmed by 7 bases and the J gene end by 0 bases; junction bases not matched to a gene: 5. Germline V lookup: CDR1 MNHNS, CDR2 SASEGT. The CDR3 DNA is TGTGCCAGCAAAATGGGACAGGGGGGCTCCTACGAGCAGTACTTC. It yields the protein CASKMGQGGSYEQYF.

The chain recombines TRBV7-8 with TRBJ2-2; no definite D call. CDR3 length: 15 residues. CDR1 is SGHVS and CDR2 is FQNEAQ in the germline V gene. Trimming pared 2 bases from V and 3 bases from J, leaving 10 bases between. The CDR3, as DNA: TGTGCCAGCAGCTTATCAACTTCGGACACCGGGGAGCTGTTTTTT. The encoded protein is CASSLSTSDTGELFF.

CDR3: CASSWRQGGTDTQYF. The CDR3 bases are TGTGCCAGCAGCTGGCGACAGGGGGGGACAGATACGCAGTATTTT. The chain recombines TRBV6-5 with TRBJ2-3; 9 positions match TRBD1. The CDR3 has 15 residues. V lost 6 bases to trimming and J lost 3 bases; unmatched junction nucleotides: 7. The V gene's germline CDR1 is MNHEY and CDR2 SVGAGI.

Here the CDR3 DNA reads TGTGCCAGCAGCCCAGCCGATGGCAGATATAATTCACCCCTCCACTTT. This encodes CASSPADGRYNSPLHF. V and J are TRBV9 and TRBJ1-6, with D unclear. V lost 4 bases and J 4 bases, leaving 15 bases between the germline ends. Germline CDR1 and CDR2: SGDLS and YYNGEE. The CDR3 has 16 residues. The full variable domain, completed using reference TRBV9 and TRBJ1-6, is DSGVTQTPKHLITATGQRVTLRCSPRSGDLSVYWYQQSLDQGLQFLIQYYNGEERAKGNILERFSAQQFPDLHSELNLSSLELGDSALYFCASSPADGRYNSPLHFGNGTRLTVT.

Only one count was recorded for this clone. The chain carries TRBV5-5 and TRBJ2-1, with a tentative D call TRBD1 (5 bases). Between the trimmed V and J ends, which lost 5 bases and 10 bases, there was a span of 16 bases. Germline assignment: CDR1 SGHKS and CDR2 YYEKEE (reference sequence). CDR3 length: 13 residues. The CDR3 loop reads CASRNLGAWEQFF. The CDR3 DNA is TGTGCCAGCAGGAACCTAGGGGCTTGGGAGCAGTTCTTC.

The chain uses TRBV6-1 and TRBJ1-2, with 11 bases identical to TRBD1. The germline CDR1 and CDR2 sequences are MNHNS and SASEGT. V trimming: 3 bases; J trimming: 6 bases; junction bases outside the gene matches: 9. This CDR3 has 16 amino acids. The CDR3 coding sequence is TGTGCCAGCAGTGACAGGATGGGACAGGGGGGCGATGGCTACACCTTC. Translation: CASSDRMGQGGDGYTF.

The chain carries TRBV7-6 and TRBJ2-2, with TRBD2 as a possible D gene (5 bases). Between the trimmed V and J ends, which lost 5 bases and 1 base, there was a span of 8 bases. Germline-derived CDR1 and CDR2 are SGHVS and FNYEAQ. This CDR3 has 14 amino acids. The CDR3 protein is CASSRGENTGELFF. DNA for the CDR3: TGTGCCAGCAGCCGGGGAGAGAACACCGGGGAGCTGTTTTTT.

V and J are TRBV7-2 and TRBJ2-5; the match to TRBD2 covers 9 bases. The length of the CDR3 is 15 residues. CDR1 is SGHTA and CDR2 is FQGNSA in the germline V gene. V gave up 5 bases and J gave up 4 bases; unmatched junction bases: 8. Here the CDR3 DNA reads TGTGCCAGCAGCCTATCTAGCGGGGTCCGAGAGACCCAGTACTTC. This encodes CASSLSSGVRETQYF.

The chain carries TRBV27 and TRBJ1-5; D ambiguous. From germline, CDR1 is MNHEY and CDR2 SMNVEV (reference sequence). The CDR3 loop spans 13 amino acids. Trimming took off 5 bases at V and 9 bases at J, with 14 bases between the two ends. DNA for the CDR3: TGTGCCAGCAGTCGGTCGACAAAGAGGCCCCAGCATTTT. The encoded protein is CASSRSTKRPQHF.

The V call is TRBV7-8, the J call TRBJ1-5, with D perhaps matching TRBD1 (6 bases). CDR3 length: 19 residues. Germline V gene sequence: CDR1 SGHVS, CDR2 FQNEAQ. V was trimmed by 1 base and J by 3 bases, leaving 22 bases between them. DNA of the CDR3: TGTGCCAGCAGCTTAGTGGCGCGGGGGCTCCGATATACCAATCAGCCCCAGCATTTT. This translates into CASSLVARGLRYTNQPQHF.

This clone showed up just once. The CDR3 sequence: CASSEVSLAKNIQYF. CDR3 DNA sequence: TGTGCCAGCAGTGAAGTGAGCCTAGCCAAAAACATTCAGTACTTC. The chain recombines TRBV2 with TRBJ2-4; D not certain. With 1 base removed from V and 0 bases from J, the gap between germline ends came to 7 bases. Germline lookup yields CDR1 SNHLY and CDR2 FYNNEI. This CDR3 has 15 amino acids.

This rearrangement joins TRBV6-5 to TRBJ2-7, with 12 bases lining up with TRBD1. Germline loops: CDR1 MNHEY, CDR2 SVGAGI. The CDR3 extends over 14 amino acids. V dropped 6 bases and J dropped 6; count of bases not matched to a gene: 6. CDR3 DNA: TGTGCCAGCAGAGCCGGGACAGGGGGCTCCGAGCAGTACTTC. Its protein product is CASRAGTGGSEQYF.

The rearrangement links TRBV7-8 to TRBJ1-5, with a possible D match to TRBD1 (5 bases). Trimming stripped 1 base from V and 6 bases from J, with 13 bases between. Germline CDR1 is SGHVS and CDR2 is FQNEAQ. CDR3 size: 15 residues. CDR3 coding DNA: TGTGCCAGCAGCTTAGTTGGGACTGTGGGTCAGCCCCAGCATTTT. As protein: CASSLVGTVGQPQHF.

The rearrangement joins TRBV5-1 to TRBJ2-1, with 7 bases identical to TRBD2. V lost 2 bases and J lost 0; bases outside the gene matches: 2. Germline CDR1 reads SGHRS; CDR2 reads YFSETQ. The CDR3 sequence is 15 residues long. Here the CDR3 DNA reads TGCGCCAGCAGCTTAGCGGGATACTCCTACAATGAGCAGTTCTTC. Translating gives CASSLAGYSYNEQFF.